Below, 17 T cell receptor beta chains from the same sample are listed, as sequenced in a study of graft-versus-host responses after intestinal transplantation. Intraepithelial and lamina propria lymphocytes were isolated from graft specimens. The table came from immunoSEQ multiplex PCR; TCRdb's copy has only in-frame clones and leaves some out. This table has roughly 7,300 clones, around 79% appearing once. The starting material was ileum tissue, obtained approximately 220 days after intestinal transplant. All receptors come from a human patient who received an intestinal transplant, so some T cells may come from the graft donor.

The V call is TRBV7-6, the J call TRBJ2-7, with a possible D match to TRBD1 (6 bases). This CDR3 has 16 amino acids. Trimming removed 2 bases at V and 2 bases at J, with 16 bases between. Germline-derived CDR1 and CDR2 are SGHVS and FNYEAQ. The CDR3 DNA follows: TGTGCCAGCAGCTTACATGGGGGCTCCCAAACCTACGAGCAGTACTTC. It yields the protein CASSLHGGSQTYEQYF. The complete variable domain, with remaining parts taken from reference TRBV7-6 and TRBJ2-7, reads GAGVSQSPRYKVTKRGQDVALRCDPISGHVSLYWYRQALGQGPEFLTYFNYEAQQDKSGLPNDRFSAERPEGSISTLTIQRTEQRDSAMYRCASSLHGGSQTYEQYFGPGTRLTVT.

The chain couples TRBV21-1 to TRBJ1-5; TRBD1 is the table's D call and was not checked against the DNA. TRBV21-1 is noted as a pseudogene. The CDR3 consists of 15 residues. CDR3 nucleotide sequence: TGTGCCAGCAGCAAGGGGGACAGCTCCAATCAGCCCCAGCATTTT. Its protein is CASSKGDSSNQPQHF.

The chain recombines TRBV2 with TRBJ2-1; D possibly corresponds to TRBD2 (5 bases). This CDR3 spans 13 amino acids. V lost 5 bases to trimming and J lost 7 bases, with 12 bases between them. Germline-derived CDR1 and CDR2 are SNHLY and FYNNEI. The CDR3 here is CASSLLAGNEQFF. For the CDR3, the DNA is TGTGCCAGCAGTCTCCTAGCTGGTAATGAGCAGTTCTTC.

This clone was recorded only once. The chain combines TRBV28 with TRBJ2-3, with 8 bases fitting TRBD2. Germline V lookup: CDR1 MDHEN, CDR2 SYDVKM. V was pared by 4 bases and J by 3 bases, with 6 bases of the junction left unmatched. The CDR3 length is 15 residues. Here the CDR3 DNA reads TGTGCCAGCAGTTCGAGCGGGAGAGGAACAGATACGCAGTATTTT. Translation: CASSSSGRGTDTQYF.

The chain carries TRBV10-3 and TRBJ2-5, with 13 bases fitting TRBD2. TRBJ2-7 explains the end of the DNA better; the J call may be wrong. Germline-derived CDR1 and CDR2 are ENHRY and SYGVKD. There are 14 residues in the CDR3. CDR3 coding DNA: TGTGCCATCAGCACGGGACTAGCGGGGTACGAGCAGTACTTC. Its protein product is CAISTGLAGYEQYF.

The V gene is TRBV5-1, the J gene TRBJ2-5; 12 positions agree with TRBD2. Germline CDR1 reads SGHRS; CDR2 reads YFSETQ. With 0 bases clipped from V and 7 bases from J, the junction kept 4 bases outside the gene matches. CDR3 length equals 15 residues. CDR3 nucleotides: TGCGCCAGCAGCTTGGGGACTAGCGGGGCGAGGACCCAGTACTTC. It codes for CASSLGTSGARTQYF.

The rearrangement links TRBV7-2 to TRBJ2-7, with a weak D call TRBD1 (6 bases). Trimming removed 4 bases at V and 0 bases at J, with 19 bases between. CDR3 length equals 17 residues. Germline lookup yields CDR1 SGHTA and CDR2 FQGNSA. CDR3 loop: CASSYFPQGFSSYEQYF. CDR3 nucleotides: TGTGCCAGCAGCTACTTCCCACAGGGCTTCAGCTCCTACGAGCAGTACTTC.

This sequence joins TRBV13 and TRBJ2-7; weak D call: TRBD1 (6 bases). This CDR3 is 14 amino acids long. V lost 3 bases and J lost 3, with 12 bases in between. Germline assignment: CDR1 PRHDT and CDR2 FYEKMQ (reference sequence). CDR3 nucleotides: TGTGCCAGCAGCTTCGGGACACGTCGCTACGAGCAGTACTTC. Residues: CASSFGTRRYEQYF.

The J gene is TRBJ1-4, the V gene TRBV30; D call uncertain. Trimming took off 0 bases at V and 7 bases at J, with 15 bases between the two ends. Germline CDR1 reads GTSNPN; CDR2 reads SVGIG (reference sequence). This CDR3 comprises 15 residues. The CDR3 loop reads CAWSVLPSEGEKLFF. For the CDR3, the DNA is TGTGCCTGGAGTGTTCTCCCCTCTGAGGGTGAAAAACTGTTTTTT.

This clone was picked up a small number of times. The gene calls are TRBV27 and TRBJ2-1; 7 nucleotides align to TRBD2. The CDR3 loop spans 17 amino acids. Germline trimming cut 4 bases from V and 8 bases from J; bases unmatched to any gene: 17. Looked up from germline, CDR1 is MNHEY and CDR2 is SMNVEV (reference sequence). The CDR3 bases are TGTGCCAGCAGTTCACCCTCGACTAGCTTGAATGATGATGAGCAGTTCTTC. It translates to CASSSPSTSLNDDEQFF.

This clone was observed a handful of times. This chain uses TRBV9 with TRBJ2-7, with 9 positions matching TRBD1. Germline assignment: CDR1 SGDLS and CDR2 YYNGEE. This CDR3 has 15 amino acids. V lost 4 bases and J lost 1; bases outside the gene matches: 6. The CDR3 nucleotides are TGTGCCAGCAGCTACGGGGACAGGGTTTCCTACGAGCAGTACTTC. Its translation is CASSYGDRVSYEQYF.

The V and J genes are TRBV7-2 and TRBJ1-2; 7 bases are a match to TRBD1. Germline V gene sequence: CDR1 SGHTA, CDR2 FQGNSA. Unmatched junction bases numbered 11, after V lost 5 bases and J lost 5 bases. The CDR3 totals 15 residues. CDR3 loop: CASSASTGTVYGYTF. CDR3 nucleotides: TGTGCCAGCAGCGCAAGCACCGGGACAGTATATGGCTACACCTTC. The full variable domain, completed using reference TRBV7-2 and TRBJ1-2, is GAGVSQSPSNKVTEKGKDVELRCDPISGHTALYWYRQSLGQGLEFLIYFQGNSAPDKSGLPSDRFSAERTGGSVSTLTIQRTQQEDSAVYLCASSASTGTVYGYTFGSGTRLTVV.

CDR3 coding DNA: TGTGCCAGCAGCGCCCACAACAGGGGGCTAGATGGAAACACCATATATTTT. It specifies CASSAHNRGLDGNTIYF. The genes are TRBV9 and TRBJ1-3, with 9 bases identical to TRBD1. The CDR3 is 17 amino acids. Trimming removed 3 bases from V and 3 bases from J; junction bases left unmatched: 10. CDR1 and CDR2 (germline): SGDLS, YYNGEE.

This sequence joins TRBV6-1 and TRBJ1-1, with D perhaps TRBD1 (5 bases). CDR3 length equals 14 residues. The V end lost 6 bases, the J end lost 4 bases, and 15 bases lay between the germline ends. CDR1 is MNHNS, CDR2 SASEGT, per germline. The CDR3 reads CASRHPGGGTEAFF. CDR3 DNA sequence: TGTGCCAGCAGGCACCCCGGGGGGGGCACTGAAGCTTTCTTT.

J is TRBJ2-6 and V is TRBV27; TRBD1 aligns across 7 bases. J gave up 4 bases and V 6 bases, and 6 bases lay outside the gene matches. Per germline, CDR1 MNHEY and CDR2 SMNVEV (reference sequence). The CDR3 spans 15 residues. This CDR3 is CASSLTGAGANVLTF. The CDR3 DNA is TGTGCCAGCAGCCTCACAGGGGCCGGGGCCAACGTCCTGACTTTC.

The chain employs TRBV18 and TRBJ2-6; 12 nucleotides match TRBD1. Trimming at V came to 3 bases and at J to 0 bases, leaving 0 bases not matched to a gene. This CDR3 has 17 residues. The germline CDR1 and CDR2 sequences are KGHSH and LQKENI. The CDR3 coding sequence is TGTGCCAGCTCACCGGGACAGGGGGCCTCTGGGGCCAACGTCCTGACTTTC. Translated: CASSPGQGASGANVLTF.

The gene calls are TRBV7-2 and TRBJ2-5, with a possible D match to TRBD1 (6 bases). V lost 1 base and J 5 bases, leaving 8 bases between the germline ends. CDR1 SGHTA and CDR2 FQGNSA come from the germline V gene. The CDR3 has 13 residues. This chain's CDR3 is CASSLEQGETQYF. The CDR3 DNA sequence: TGTGCCAGCAGCTTAGAGCAGGGGGAGACCCAGTACTTC. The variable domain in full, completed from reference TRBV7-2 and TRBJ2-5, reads GAGVSQSPSNKVTEKGKDVELRCDPISGHTALYWYRQSLGQGLEFLIYFQGNSAPDKSGLPSDRFSAERTGGSVSTLTIQRTQQEDSAVYLCASSLEQGETQYFGPGTRLLVL.